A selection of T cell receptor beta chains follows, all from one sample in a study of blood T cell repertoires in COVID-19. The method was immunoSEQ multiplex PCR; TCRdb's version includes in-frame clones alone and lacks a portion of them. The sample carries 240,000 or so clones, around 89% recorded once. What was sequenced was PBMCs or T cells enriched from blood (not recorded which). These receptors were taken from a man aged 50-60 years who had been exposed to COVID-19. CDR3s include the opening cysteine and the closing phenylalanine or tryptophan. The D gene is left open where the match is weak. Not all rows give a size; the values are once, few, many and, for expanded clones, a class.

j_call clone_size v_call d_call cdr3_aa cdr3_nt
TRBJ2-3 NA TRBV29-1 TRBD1 CSVLRGRPLTDTQYF TGCAGCGTTTTGAGGGGGCGCCCCCTCACAGATACGCAGTATTTT
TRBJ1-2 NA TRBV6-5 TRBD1 CASSYTAGGYGYTF TGTGCCAGCAGTTACACGGCAGGGGGCTATGGCTACACCTTC
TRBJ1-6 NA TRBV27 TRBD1 CASSPLPPGQGAGALHF TGTGCCAGCAGTCCCTTACCCCCGGGACAGGGGGCGGGGGCCCTCCACTTT
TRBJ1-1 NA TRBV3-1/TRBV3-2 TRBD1 CASSLQGAALEAFF TGTGCCAGCAGTCTTCAGGGGGCGGCCCTTGAAGCTTTCTTT
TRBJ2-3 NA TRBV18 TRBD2 CASSPGLAGGPDTQYF TGTGCCAGCTCACCTGGACTAGCGGGAGGGCCAGATACGCAGTATTTT
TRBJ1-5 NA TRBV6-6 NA CASSSKPGETNQPQHF TGTGCCAGCAGTTCCAAACCGGGAGAAACCAATCAGCCCCAGCATTTT
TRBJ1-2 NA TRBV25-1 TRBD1 CASSESGTGRGYGYTF TGTGCCAGCAGTGAATCCGGGACAGGACGAGGCTATGGCTACACCTTC
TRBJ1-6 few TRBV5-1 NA CASRGNQGDNSPLHF TGCGCCAGCAGGGGGAACCAGGGCGATAATTCACCCCTCCACTTT
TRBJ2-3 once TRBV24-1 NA CATSDRRQAYTDTQYF TGTGCCACCAGTGACCGGAGACAGGCATACACAGATACGCAGTATTTT
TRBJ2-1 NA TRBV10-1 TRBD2 CASSTRTSGSNEQFF TGCGCCAGCAGCACTAGGACTAGCGGGAGTAATGAGCAGTTCTTC
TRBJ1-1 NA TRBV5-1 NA CASSWGTRDTEAFF TGCGCCAGCAGCTGGGGAACGCGGGACACTGAAGCTTTCTTT
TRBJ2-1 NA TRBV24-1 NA CATSGPGGGSSYNEQFF TGTGCCACCAGTGGCCCCGGGGGAGGATCTTCCTACAATGAGCAGTTCTTC
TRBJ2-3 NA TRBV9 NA CASSVSGRTDTQYF TGTGCCAGCAGCGTCTCAGGCCGCACAGATACGCAGTATTTT
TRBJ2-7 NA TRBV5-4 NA CASSFQGGSYEQYF TGTGCCAGCAGCTTCCAGGGAGGCTCCTACGAGCAGTACTTC
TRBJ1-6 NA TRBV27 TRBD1 CASSLLMGQGTNSPLHF TGTGCCAGCAGTCTATTAATGGGACAGGGGACAAATTCACCCCTCCACTTT
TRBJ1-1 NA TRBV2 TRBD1 CASRGQARTEAFF TGTGCCAGCAGAGGACAGGCGCGAACTGAAGCTTTCTTT
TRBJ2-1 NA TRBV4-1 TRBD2 CASSQAPGGRVEQFF TGCGCCAGCAGCCAAGCCCCGGGGGGGCGCGTTGAGCAGTTCTTC
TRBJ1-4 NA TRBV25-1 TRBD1 CASSELGTGSTNEKLFF TGTGCCAGCAGTGAATTAGGGACAGGGTCCACTAATGAAAAACTGTTTTTT
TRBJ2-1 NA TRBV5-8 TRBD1 CASSLRGGGYNEQFF TGTGCCAGCAGCTTGAGAGGGGGCGGCTACAATGAGCAGTTCTTC
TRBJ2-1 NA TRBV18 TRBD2 CASSPGLAGDNEQFF TGTGCCAGCTCACCGGGACTAGCGGGGGACAATGAGCAGTTCTTC
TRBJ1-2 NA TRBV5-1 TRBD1 CASSKDRVSEGYTF TGCGCCAGCAGCAAAGACAGGGTTAGTGAAGGCTACACCTTC
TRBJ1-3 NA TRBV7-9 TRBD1 CASSSYRGRSGNTIYF TGTGCCAGCAGCTCCTACAGGGGTCGGTCAGGAAACACCATATATTTT
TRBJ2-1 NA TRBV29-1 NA CSATALNGEFYNEQFF TGCAGCGCCACCGCGCTGAACGGAGAGTTTTACAATGAGCAGTTCTTC
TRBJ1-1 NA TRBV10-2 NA CASSEPGVEAFF TGCGCCAGCAGTGAGCCGGGAGTAGAAGCTTTCTTT
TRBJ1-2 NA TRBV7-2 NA CASSMQRMEYGYTF TGTGCCAGCAGCATGCAGAGGATGGAATATGGCTACACCTTC
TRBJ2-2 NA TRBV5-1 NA CASSWTVATGELFF TGCGCCAGCAGCTGGACAGTCGCCACCGGGGAGCTGTTTTTT
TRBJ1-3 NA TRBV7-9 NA CASSLNSRGVDTIYF TGTGCCAGCAGCTTAAACTCTCGGGGAGTGGACACCATATATTTT
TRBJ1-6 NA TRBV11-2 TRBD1 CASSLLGTDNSPLHF TGTGCCAGCAGCTTATTAGGGACAGATAATTCACCCCTCCACTTT
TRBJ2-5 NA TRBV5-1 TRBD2 CASSLAIGGRALETQYF TGCGCCAGCAGCTTGGCCATTGGCGGGAGGGCCCTTGAGACCCAGTACTTC
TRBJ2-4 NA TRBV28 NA CASSWQAIRDIQYF TGTGCCAGCAGCTGGCAAGCGATTCGGGACATTCAGTACTTC
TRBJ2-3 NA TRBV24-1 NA CATSEQQATDTQYF TGTGCCACCAGTGAGCAGCAGGCGACAGATACGCAGTATTTT
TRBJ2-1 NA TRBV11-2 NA CASSPTSSYNEQFF TGTGCCAGCAGCCCCACTAGCTCCTACAATGAGCAGTTCTTC
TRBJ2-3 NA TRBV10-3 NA CAISETEGGDTQYF TGTGCCATCAGCGAGACGGAAGGCGGAGATACGCAGTATTTT
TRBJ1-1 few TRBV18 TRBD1 CASSTDRAGEAFF TGTGCCAGCTCAACGGACAGGGCGGGTGAAGCTTTCTTT
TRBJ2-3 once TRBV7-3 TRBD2 CASSFSSGGAPATQYF TGTGCCAGCAGCTTCTCTAGCGGGGGGGCCCCTGCTACGCAGTATTTT
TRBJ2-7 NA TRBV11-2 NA CASSLDRTVSYEQYF TGTGCCAGCAGCTTAGATCGGACAGTCTCCTACGAGCAGTACTTC
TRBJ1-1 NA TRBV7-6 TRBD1 CASSAGTDMNTEAFF TGTGCCAGCAGCGCCGGGACAGACATGAACACTGAAGCTTTCTTT
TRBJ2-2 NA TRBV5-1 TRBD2 CASKALAGGSTGELFF TGCGCCAGCAAGGCGCTAGCGGGGGGCTCTACCGGGGAGCTGTTTTTT
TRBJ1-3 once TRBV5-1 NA CASSPATGFAGNTIYF TGCGCCAGCAGCCCGGCCACGGGGTTCGCTGGAAACACCATATATTTT
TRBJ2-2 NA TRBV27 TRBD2 CASSWGLAGQNTGELFF TGTGCCAGCAGTTGGGGACTAGCGGGTCAGAACACCGGGGAGCTGTTTTTT
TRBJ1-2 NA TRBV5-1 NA CASSLPSGGYTF TGCGCCAGCAGCTTGCCCTCAGGGGGCTACACCTTC
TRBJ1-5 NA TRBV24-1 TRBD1 CATSASGTGSMDQPQHF TGTGCCACCAGTGCCTCCGGGACAGGGTCTATGGATCAGCCCCAGCATTTT
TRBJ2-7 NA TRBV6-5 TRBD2 CASRPRGAGVEQYF TGTGCCAGCCGTCCGCGGGGGGCCGGGGTCGAGCAGTACTTC
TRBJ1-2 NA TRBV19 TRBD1 CASSRQGASYGYTF TGTGCCAGTAGTAGACAGGGGGCGAGCTATGGCTACACCTTC
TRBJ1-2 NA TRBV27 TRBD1 CASSLTGGYGYGYTF TGTGCCAGCAGCCTAACAGGGGGCTATGGCTATGGCTACACCTTC
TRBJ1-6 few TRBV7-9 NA CASSFRTDSSPLHF TGTGCCAGCAGCTTTCGGACGGACAGTTCACCCCTCCACTTT
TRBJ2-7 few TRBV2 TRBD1 CASRDRFYEQYF TGTGCCAGCAGGGACAGGTTCTACGAGCAGTACTTC
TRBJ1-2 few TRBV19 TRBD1 CASSKQGLYGYTF TGTGCCAGTAGTAAACAGGGGCTCTATGGCTACACCTTC
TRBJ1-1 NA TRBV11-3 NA CASSPGSANTEAFF TGTGCCAGCAGCCCGGGTTCCGCGAACACTGAAGCTTTCTTT
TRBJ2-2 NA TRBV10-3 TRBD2 CAISETGTSGSEELFF TGTGCCATCAGTGAGACCGGGACTAGCGGGTCCGAGGAGCTGTTTTTT
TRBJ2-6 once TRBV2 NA CASNYRNSGANVLTF TGTGCCAGCAACTACCGGAACTCTGGGGCCAACGTCCTGACTTTC
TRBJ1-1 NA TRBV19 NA CATKRYSLNTEAFF TGTGCCACAAAGCGGTACAGTCTGAACACTGAAGCTTTCTTT
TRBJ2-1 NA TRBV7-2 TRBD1 CASSFDRGAYNEQFF TGTGCCAGCAGCTTTGACAGGGGGGCCTACAATGAGCAGTTCTTC
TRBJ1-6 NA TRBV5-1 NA CASSLESGPLHF TGCGCCAGCAGCTTGGAGAGCGGGCCCCTCCACTTT